This entry features one T cell receptor beta chain sequence. Its antigen remains unknown. These data originate in a study of OX40 agonist ivuxolimab in advanced cancers. Study-level points and caveats: Among the lowest peripheral clonal expansion occurred in 0.1-3.0 mg/kg partial responders. Expanded clones were, on average, more numerous in CD8+ T cells than in CD4+.

The assay was immunoSEQ multiplex PCR, and TCRdb's table has in-frame clones only and misses some. The repertoire holds roughly 53,000 clones, approximately 80% seen once, with roughly an eighth in the top ten. Deletions cut 2 bases from V and 4 bases from J, with 8 bases between. Germline loops: CDR1 MNHNY, CDR2 SVGAGI (reference sequence). There are 13 residues in the CDR3. Autoimmune disease history or systemic immunosuppression meant exclusion. The investigators sampled blood at baseline, at cycle 4 day 1, and at cycle 7 day 1. The specimen was CD4+ or CD8+ T cells sorted from blood, collected in a trial of the OX40 agonist ivuxolimab. The clonotype was recovered from an adult with an advanced solid tumor such as melanoma, head and neck, liver or kidney cancer. The V call is TRBV6-6, the J call TRBJ1-1; possibly TRBD1 for D (5 bases). The CDR3: CASSYLGGTEAFF. The CDR3 nucleotides are TGTGCCAGCAGTTACCTGGGGGGCACTGAAGCTTTCTTT.